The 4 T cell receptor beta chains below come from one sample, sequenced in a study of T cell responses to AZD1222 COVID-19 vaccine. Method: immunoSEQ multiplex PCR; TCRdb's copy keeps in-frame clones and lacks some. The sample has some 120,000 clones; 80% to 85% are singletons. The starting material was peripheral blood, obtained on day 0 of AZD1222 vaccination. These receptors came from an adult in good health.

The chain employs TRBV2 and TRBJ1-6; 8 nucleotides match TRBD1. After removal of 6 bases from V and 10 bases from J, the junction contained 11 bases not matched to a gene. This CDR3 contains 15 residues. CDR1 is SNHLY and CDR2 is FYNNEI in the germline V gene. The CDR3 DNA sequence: TGTGCCAGCAGGGACAGGGTAGCAGGGGTGTCACCCCTCCACTTT. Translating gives CASRDRVAGVSPLHF.

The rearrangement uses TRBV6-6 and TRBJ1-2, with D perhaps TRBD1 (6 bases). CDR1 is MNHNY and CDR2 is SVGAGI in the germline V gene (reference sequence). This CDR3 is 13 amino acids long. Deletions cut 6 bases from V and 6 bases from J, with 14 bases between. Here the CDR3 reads CASSKAQGHGYTF. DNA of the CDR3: TGTGCCAGCAGCAAGGCTCAGGGGCATGGCTACACCTTC.

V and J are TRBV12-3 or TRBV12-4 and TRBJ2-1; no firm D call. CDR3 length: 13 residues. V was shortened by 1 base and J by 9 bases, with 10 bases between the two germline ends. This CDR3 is CASSLVGFGEQFF. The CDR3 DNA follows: TGTGCCAGCAGTTTAGTAGGGTTCGGTGAGCAGTTCTTC.

The CDR3: CASSFRGGPETQYF. Written as DNA, the CDR3 is TGTGCCAGCAGTTTTCGGGGGGGCCCAGAGACCCAGTACTTC. The rearrangement links TRBV27 to TRBJ2-5; 8 nucleotides agree with TRBD2. The CDR3 totals 14 residues. Germline V gives CDR1 MNHEY, CDR2 SMNVEV (reference sequence). V dropped 3 bases and J dropped 4; count of bases not matched to a gene: 4.